Listed below are T cell receptor beta chains from one sample, sequenced in a study of neoadjuvant anti-PD-1 for oral cavity cancer. The protocol was immunoSEQ multiplex PCR, while the TCRdb copy is restricted to in-frame clones and leaves out a portion. The table lists about 14,000 clones, about 70% of them singletons, with less than 3% in the top ten. The starting material was PBMCs, obtained after nivolumab (anti-PD-1) treatment. Source of these receptors: a person between 40 and 85 years old with oral cavity squamous cell carcinoma. The CDR3 runs from the conserved cysteine through the conserved F or W. D genes are given only for firm matches. Expanded clones get a size class; other rows say once, few or many, or leave the size out.

>.|TRBJ2-5|TRBV11-2|.
TGTGCCAGCAGCTTAGTCCTAGAATACCAAGAGACCCAGTACTTC
CASSLVLEYQETQYF
>TRBD1|TRBJ2-3|TRBV10-1|.
TGCGCCAGCAGTGAGCCGGGACAGGGGATTGATACGCAGTATTTT
CASSEPGQGIDTQYF
>.|TRBJ2-5|TRBV10-3|.
TGTGCCATCTCCCGGGGCCGAGGAGAGACCCAGTACTTC
CAISRGRGETQYF
>TRBD2|TRBJ2-3|TRBV7-6|.
TGTGCCAGCAGGCCAGGACTAGCGGACACAGATACGCAGTATTTT
CASRPGLADTDTQYF
>.|TRBJ2-1|TRBV30|.
TGTGCCTGGAGTGGGCTCGTGGGTGAGCAGTTCTTC
CAWSGLVGEQFF
>TRBD2|TRBJ2-1|TRBV30|.
TGTGCCTGGGGCTGGGGGGGTGAGCAGTTCTTC
CAWGWGGEQFF
>.|TRBJ2-1|TRBV5-1|.
TGCGCCAGCAGCTTTGGGGTCGACAGCCTCTACTACAATGAGCAGTTCTTC
CASSFGVDSLYYNEQFF
>TRBD1|TRBJ1-1|TRBV2|.
TGTGCCAGCAGGGGGGGCGGACAGGAGAACACTGAAGCTTTCTTT
CASRGGGQENTEAFF
>.|TRBJ2-5|TRBV7-3|.
TGTGCCAGCAGCCCAGGGGTAGGGGAGACCCAGTACTTC
CASSPGVGETQYF
>.|TRBJ2-5|TRBV9|few
TGTGCCAGCAGCGTAGGGACAGCGACAAAAGAGACCCAGTACTTC
CASSVGTATKETQYF
>.|TRBJ2-7|TRBV6-5|few
TGTGCCAGCAGCCCAGGAGGAGCCCCCTACGAGCAGTACTTC
CASSPGGAPYEQYF
>TRBD2|TRBJ2-1|TRBV30|.
TGTGCCTGGAAGGGCGGGAGGGCCTCCTACAATGAGCAGTTCTTC
CAWKGGRASYNEQFF
>TRBD2|TRBJ2-1|TRBV30|.
TGTGCCTGTCCGGGACTAGCGGATTACAATGAGCAGTTCTTC
CACPGLADYNEQFF
>.|TRBJ2-1|TRBV7-3|.
TGTGCCAGCAGCTTGACCCGACTAGGTGAGCAGTTCTTC
CASSLTRLGEQFF
>.|TRBJ2-7|TRBV15|.
TGTGCCACCAGCCACTTAGGGGCAGGGGACCCCTACGAGCAGTACTTC
CATSHLGAGDPYEQYF
>TRBD1|TRBJ2-5|TRBV2|.
TGTGCCAGCGGTTGGGACAGGGGAATATCAGAGACCCAGTACTTC
CASGWDRGISETQYF
>.|TRBJ1-1|TRBV7-9|.
TGTGCCAGCAGCTTAGATGGAATTGAAGCTTTCTTT
CASSLDGIEAFF
>TRBD1|TRBJ2-1|TRBV6-1|few
TGTGCCAGCAGTGAAGAAGAGACAGGGATCCGCAATGAGCAGTTCTTC
CASSEEETGIRNEQFF
>.|TRBJ1-3|TRBV7-9|.
TGTGCCAGCAGCCGGGACGGAAGCTCTGGAAACACCATATATTTT
CASSRDGSSGNTIYF
>.|TRBJ1-5|TRBV6-1|.
TGTGCCAGCAGTTTCAGCGAGGCCCAGCATTTT
CASSFSEAQHF
>.|TRBJ2-3|TRBV6-5|.
TGTGCCAGCAGTTACTTGACGGCGGATACGCAGTATTTT
CASSYLTADTQYF
>.|TRBJ2-7|TRBV6-1|.
TGTGCCAGCACCGAACGACAGGGGAGGGGCGAGCAGTACTTC
CASTERQGRGEQYF
>.|TRBJ2-7|TRBV29-1|.
TGCAGCGTTGACTATGGAAACCCCTTCGAGCAGTACTTC
CSVDYGNPFEQYF
>TRBD2|TRBJ2-3|TRBV11-2|.
TGTGCCAGCAGCTTTCTGGCTAGCGGAGTAAACACAGATACGCAGTATTTT
CASSFLASGVNTDTQYF
>TRBD1|TRBJ2-3|TRBV18|.
TGTGCCAGCTCACCGGAGGGACAGGGGACTAGCACAGATACGCAGTATTTT
CASSPEGQGTSTDTQYF
>.|TRBJ2-7|TRBV11-2|once
TGTGCCAGCAGCTCCGTGGAGGGGTTTGAGGTCTACGAGCAGTACTTC
CASSSVEGFEVYEQYF
>TRBD1|TRBJ2-2|TRBV9|.
TGTGCCAGCAGCGTAGTGGGACAGGGGATATCCGGGGAGCTGTTTTTT
CASSVVGQGISGELFF
>TRBD2|TRBJ2-7|TRBV10-3|.
TGTGCCATCAGTGATGTCGGCGGGAGGAACTCCTACGAGCAGTACTTC
CAISDVGGRNSYEQYF
>.|TRBJ2-7|TRBV6-5|.
TGTGCCAGCAGGGGTGGCCAGGGGAGTTCCTACGAGCAGTACTTC
CASRGGQGSSYEQYF
>.|TRBJ1-2|TRBV28|.
TGTGCCAGCAGTTCCTCCTATGGCTACACCTTC
CASSSSYGYTF
>.|TRBJ1-2|TRBV11-2|few
TGTGCCAGCAGCTTAGACCAGGGAAAGACCTTC
CASSLDQGKTF
>TRBD2|TRBJ2-1|TRBV6-6|.
TGTGCCAGCAGTTGGTCTAGCGGGACGGTGAATAATGAGCAGTTCTTC
CASSWSSGTVNNEQFF
>TRBD2|TRBJ2-1|TRBV28|few
TGTGCCAGCAGTTATGGGACTAGCGGGAGCCTATACAATGAGCAGTTCTTC
CASSYGTSGSLYNEQFF
>.|TRBJ1-1|TRBV19|.
TGTGCCAGTAGCCAGACAGAGAACACTGAAGCTTTCTTT
CASSQTENTEAFF
>.|TRBJ2-5|TRBV25-1|.
TGTGCCAGCAGTGAATTGGGGGTGGGCCAAGAGACCCAGTACTTC
CASSELGVGQETQYF
>TRBD1|TRBJ2-7|TRBV27|.
TGTGCCAGCACCACGACAGGGGCTTTCTACGAGCAGTACTTC
CASTTTGAFYEQYF
>.|TRBJ1-5|TRBV5-1|.
TGCGCCAGCAGCTTGGACGGGGACGGCAATCAGCCCCAGCATTTT
CASSLDGDGNQPQHF
>.|TRBJ1-1|TRBV11-2|.
TGTGCCAGCACCCTCGGGTCTCAGGGGAGCCCCGAAGCTTTCTTT
CASTLGSQGSPEAFF
>.|TRBJ2-1|TRBV15|.
TGTGCCACCAGCAGAGATACGCTAGACCAGTTCTTC
CATSRDTLDQFF
>.|TRBJ1-2|TRBV7-9|large
TGTGCCAGCAGCCTAGGGGATGGCTACACCTTC
CASSLGDGYTF
>TRBD1|TRBJ1-1|TRBV7-2|.
TGTGCCAGCAGCCAAACCCCAGGGGGTATCACTGAAGCTTTCTTT
CASSQTPGGITEAFF
>TRBD2|TRBJ2-1|TRBV5-1|.
TGCGCCAGCAGCTTGTGGGCGGGAGTAAGTAGTGAGCAGTTCTTC
CASSLWAGVSSEQFF